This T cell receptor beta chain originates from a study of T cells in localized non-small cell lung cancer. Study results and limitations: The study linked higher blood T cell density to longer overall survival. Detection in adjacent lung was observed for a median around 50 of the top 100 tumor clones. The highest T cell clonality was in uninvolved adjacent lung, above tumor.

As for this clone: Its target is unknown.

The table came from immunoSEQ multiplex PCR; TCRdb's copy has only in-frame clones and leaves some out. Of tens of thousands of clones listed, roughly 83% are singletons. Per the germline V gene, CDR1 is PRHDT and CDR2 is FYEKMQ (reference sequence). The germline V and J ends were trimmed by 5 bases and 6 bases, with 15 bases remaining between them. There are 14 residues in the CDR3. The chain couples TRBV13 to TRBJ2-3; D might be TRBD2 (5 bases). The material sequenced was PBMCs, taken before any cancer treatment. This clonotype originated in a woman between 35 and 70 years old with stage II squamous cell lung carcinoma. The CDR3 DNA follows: TGTGCCAGCAGCCTCCCCGAGGGCATGGATACGCAGTATTTT. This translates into CASSLPEGMDTQYF. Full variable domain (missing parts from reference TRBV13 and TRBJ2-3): AAGVIQSPRHLIKEKRETATLKCYPIPRHDTVYWYQQGPGQDPQFLISFYEKMQSDKGSIPDRFSAQQFSDYHSELNMSSLELGDSALYFCASSLPEGMDTQYFGPGTRLTVL.